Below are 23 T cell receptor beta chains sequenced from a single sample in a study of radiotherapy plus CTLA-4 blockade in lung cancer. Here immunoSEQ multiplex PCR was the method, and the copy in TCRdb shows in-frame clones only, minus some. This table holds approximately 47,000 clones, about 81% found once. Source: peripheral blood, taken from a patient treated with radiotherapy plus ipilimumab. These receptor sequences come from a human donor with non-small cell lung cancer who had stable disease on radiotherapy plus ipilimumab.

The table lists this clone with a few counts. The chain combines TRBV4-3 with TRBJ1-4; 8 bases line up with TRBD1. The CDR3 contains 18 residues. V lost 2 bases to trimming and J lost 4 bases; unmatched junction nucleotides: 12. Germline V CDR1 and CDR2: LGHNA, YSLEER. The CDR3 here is CASSQTAQGARGNEKLFF. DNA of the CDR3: TGCGCCAGCAGCCAAACGGCGCAGGGGGCCCGGGGTAATGAAAAACTGTTTTTT.

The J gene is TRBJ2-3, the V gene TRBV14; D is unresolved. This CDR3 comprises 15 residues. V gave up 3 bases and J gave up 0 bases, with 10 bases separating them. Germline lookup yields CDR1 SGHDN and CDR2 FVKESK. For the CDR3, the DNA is TGTGCCAGCAGCCAGGGCGTGCCTAGCACAGATACGCAGTATTTT. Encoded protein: CASSQGVPSTDTQYF.

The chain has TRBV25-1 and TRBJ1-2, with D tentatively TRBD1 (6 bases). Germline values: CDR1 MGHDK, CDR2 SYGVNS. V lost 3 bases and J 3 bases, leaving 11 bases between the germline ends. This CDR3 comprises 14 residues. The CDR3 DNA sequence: TGTGCCAGCAGTGAGGGGGCGCTGGACTATGGCTACACCTTC. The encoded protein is CASSEGALDYGYTF.

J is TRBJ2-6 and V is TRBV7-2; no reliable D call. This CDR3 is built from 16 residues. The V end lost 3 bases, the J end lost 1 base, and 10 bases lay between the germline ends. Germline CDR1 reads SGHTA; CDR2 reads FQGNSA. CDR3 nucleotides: TGTGCCAGCAGCTTTATTGCACAGTCTGGGGCCAACGTCCTGACTTTC. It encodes CASSFIAQSGANVLTF.

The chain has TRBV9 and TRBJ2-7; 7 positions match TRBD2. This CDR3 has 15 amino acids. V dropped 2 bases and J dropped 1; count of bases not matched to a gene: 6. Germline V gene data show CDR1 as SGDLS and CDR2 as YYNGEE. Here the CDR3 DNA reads TGTGCCAGCAGCGTGGGACGGGAGGCTTCCTACGAGCAGTACTTC. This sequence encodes CASSVGREASYEQYF.

The CDR3 DNA reads TGTGCCAGCAGCCGACAGGGGGTCGACAAAAACATTCAGTACTTC. Translating gives CASSRQGVDKNIQYF. The V call is TRBV7-9, the J call TRBJ2-4; 9 bases align to TRBD1. Germline CDR1 and CDR2: SEHNR and FQNEAQ (reference sequence). The CDR3 runs 15 residues. Losses at the gene ends were 5 bases for V and 3 bases for J; bases not matched to a gene: 5. The complete variable domain, with remaining parts taken from reference TRBV7-9 and TRBJ2-4, reads DTGVSQNPRHKITKRGQNVTFRCDPISEHNRLYWYRQTLGQGPEFLTYFQNEAQLEKSRLLSDRFSAERPKGSFSTLEIQRTEQGDSAMYLCASSRQGVDKNIQYFGAGTRLSVL.

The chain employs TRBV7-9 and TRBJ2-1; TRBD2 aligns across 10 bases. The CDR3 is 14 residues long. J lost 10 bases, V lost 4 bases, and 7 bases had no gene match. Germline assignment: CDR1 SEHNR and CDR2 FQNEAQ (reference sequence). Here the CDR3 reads CASSSWTSGGEQFF. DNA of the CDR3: TGTGCCAGCAGCTCCTGGACTAGCGGAGGCGAGCAGTTCTTC.

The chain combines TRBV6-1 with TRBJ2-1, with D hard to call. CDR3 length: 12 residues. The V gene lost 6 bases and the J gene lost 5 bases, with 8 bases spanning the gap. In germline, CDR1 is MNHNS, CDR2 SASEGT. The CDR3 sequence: CASSDQDNEQFF. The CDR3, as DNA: TGTGCCAGCAGCGACCAGGACAATGAGCAGTTCTTC.

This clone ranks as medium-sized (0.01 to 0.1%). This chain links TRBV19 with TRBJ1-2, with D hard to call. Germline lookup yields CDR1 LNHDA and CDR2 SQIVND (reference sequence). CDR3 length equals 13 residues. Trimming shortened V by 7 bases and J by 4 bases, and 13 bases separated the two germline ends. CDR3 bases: TGTGCCAGTACGGCTTCTGCAGGCTATGGCTACACCTTC. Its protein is CASTASAGYGYTF.

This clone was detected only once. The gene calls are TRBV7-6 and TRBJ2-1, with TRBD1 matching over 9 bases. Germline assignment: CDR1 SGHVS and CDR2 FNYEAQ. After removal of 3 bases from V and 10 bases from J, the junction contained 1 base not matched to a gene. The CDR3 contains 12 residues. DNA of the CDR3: TGTGCCAGCAGCTTCACAGGGGGCGAGCAGTTCTTC. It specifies CASSFTGGEQFF.

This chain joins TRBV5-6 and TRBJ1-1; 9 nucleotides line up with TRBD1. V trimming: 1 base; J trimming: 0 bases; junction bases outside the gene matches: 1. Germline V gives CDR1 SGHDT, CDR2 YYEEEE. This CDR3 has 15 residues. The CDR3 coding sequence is TGTGCCAGCAGCTTGAGGACAGGGGTGAACACTGAAGCTTTCTTT. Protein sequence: CASSLRTGVNTEAFF.

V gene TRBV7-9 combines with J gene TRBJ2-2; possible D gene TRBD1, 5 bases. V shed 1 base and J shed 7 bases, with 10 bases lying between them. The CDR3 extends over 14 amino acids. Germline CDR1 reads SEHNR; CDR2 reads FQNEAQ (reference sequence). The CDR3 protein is CASSLDRSDGELFF. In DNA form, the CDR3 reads TGTGCCAGCAGCTTAGACAGGTCGGACGGGGAGCTGTTTTTT. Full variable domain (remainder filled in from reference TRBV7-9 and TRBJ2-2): DTGVSQNPRHKITKRGQNVTFRCDPISEHNRLYWYRQTLGQGPEFLTYFQNEAQLEKSRLLSDRFSAERPKGSFSTLEIQRTEQGDSAMYLCASSLDRSDGELFFGEGSRLTVL.

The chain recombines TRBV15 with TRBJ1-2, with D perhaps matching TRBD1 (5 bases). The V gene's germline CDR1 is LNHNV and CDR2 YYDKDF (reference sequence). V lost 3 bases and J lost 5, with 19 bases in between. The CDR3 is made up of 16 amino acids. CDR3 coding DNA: TGTGCCACCAGCAGGACCCGCGGGACTTGGGATTATGGCTACACCTTC. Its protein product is CATSRTRGTWDYGYTF.

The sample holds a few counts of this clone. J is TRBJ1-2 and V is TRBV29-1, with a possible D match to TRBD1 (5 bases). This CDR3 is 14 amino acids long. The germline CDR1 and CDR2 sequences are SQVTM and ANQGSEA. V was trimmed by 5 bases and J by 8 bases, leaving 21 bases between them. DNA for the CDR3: TGCAGCGTTATACCGGTCCAGGGATCAGAAGGCTACACCTTC. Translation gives CSVIPVQGSEGYTF.

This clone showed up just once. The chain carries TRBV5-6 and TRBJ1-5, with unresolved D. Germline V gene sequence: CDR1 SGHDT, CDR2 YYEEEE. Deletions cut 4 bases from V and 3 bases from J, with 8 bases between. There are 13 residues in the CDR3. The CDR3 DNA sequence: TGTGCCAGCAGCCTTCTAAACAATCAGCCCCAGCATTTT. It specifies CASSLLNNQPQHF.

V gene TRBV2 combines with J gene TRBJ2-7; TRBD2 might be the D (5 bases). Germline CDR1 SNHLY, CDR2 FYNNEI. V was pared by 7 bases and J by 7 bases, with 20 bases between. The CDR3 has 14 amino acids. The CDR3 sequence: CASTGSPAFVEQYF. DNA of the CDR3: TGTGCCAGCACTGGGAGCCCCGCCTTTGTAGAGCAGTACTTC.

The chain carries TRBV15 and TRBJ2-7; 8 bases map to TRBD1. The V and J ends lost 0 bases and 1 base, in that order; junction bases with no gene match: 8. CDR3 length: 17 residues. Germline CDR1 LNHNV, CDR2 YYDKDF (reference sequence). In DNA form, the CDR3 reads TGTGCCACCAGCAGAGATTGGGGCAGGGGGCTTTCCTACGAGCAGTACTTC. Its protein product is CATSRDWGRGLSYEQYF.

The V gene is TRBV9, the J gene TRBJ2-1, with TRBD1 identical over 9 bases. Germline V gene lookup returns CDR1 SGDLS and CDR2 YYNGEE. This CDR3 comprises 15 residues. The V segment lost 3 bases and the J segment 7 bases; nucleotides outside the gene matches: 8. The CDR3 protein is CASSAWDRVNNEQFF. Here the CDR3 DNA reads TGTGCCAGCAGCGCCTGGGACAGGGTCAATAATGAGCAGTTCTTC.

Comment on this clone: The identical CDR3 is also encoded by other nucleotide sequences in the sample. CDR3 sequence: CSVGLAGVGEQFF. In nucleotides, the CDR3 is TGCAGCGTCGGCCTAGCGGGAGTAGGAGAGCAGTTCTTC. V usage is TRBV29-1 and J usage is TRBJ2-1; 10 bases align to TRBD2. The CDR3 is 13 amino acids. J lost 10 bases, V lost 6 bases, and 9 bases had no gene match. Per germline, CDR1 SQVTM and CDR2 ANQGSEA.

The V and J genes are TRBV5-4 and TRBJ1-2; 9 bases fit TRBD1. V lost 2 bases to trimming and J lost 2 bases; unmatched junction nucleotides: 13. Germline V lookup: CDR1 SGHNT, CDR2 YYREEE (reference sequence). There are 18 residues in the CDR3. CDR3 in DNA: TGTGCCAGCAGCTTTGGAGCCCTTCGGACAGGGGTAAACTATGGCTACACCTTC. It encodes CASSFGALRTGVNYGYTF.

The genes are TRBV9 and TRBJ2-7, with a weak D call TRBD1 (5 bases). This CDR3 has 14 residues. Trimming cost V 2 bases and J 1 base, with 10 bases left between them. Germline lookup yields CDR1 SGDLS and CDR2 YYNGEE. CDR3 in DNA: TGTGCCAGCAGCGTTGGCAGGGCGTCCTACGAGCAGTACTTC. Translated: CASSVGRASYEQYF.

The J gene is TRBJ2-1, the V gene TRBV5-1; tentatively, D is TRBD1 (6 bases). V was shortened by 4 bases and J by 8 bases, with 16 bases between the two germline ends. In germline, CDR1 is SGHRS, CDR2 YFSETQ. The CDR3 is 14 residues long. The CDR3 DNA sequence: TGCGCCAGCAGCCCTGGGGACAATTTCGATGAGCAGTTCTTC. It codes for CASSPGDNFDEQFF.

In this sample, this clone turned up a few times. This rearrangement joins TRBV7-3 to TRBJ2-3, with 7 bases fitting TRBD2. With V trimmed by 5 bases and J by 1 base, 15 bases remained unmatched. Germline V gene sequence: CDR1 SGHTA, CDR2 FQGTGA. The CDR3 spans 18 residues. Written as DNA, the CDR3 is TGTGCCAGCAGCCCGGGGGTAGGGGAGGGAATAGGCACAGATACGCAGTATTTT. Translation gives CASSPGVGEGIGTDTQYF.